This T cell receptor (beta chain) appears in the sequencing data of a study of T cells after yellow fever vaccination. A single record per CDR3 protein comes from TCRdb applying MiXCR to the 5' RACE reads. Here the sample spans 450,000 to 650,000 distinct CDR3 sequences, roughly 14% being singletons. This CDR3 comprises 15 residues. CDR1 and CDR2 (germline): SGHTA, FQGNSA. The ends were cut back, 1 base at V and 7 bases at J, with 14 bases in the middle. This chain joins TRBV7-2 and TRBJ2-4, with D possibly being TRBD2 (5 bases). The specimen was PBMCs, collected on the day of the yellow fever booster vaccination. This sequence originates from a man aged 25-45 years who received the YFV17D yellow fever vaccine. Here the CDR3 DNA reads TGTGCCAGCAGCTTAGTAGAGAGCGGATTCAACATTCAGTACTTC. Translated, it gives CASSLVESGFNIQYF.